The 20 T cell receptor beta chains reported below all come from one sample, sequenced in a study of T cell responses to AZD1222 COVID-19 vaccine. TCRdb's table, derived via immunoSEQ multiplex PCR, lists solely in-frame clones and lacks some. Of about 140,000 clones listed, about 91% were seen once; the top ten hold 3% to 4.5%. Sample: peripheral blood, taken on day 0 of AZD1222 vaccination. Receptors originate from an adult in good health.

The V and J genes are TRBV28 and TRBJ1-2; a weak D match, TRBD1 (6 bases). Germline CDR1 reads MDHEN; CDR2 reads SYDVKM. Trimming removed 7 bases from V and 8 bases from J, with 14 bases in between. The CDR3 consists of 12 residues. In nucleotides, the CDR3 is TGTGCCAGCATGTCAGGGGTCGAAGGCTACACCTTC. Its translation is CASMSGVEGYTF.

The chain links TRBV19 to TRBJ1-5; no clear D. The CDR3 is 15 residues long. Germline V gene sequence: CDR1 LNHDA, CDR2 SQIVND (reference sequence). The V and J ends lost 0 bases and 1 base respectively, with 7 bases between them. In nucleotides, the CDR3 is TGTGCCAGTAGTATAGACGTCCTCAGCAATCAGCCCCAGCATTTT. The encoded protein is CASSIDVLSNQPQHF.

The chain has TRBV5-4 and TRBJ2-7; 8 nucleotides align to TRBD1. Germline-derived CDR1 and CDR2 are SGHNT and YYREEE (reference sequence). This CDR3 has 15 amino acids. The V segment lost 3 bases and the J segment 3 bases; nucleotides outside the gene matches: 8. The CDR3 DNA is TGTGCCAGCAGCTCTCCTGGGACAGGCATCTACGAGCAGTACTTC. Protein: CASSSPGTGIYEQYF.

The V call is TRBV10-3, the J call TRBJ1-1; TRBD1 agrees at 7 bases. The V and J ends lost 5 bases and 1 base, in that order; junction bases with no gene match: 10. Germline V gene sequence: CDR1 ENHRY, CDR2 SYGVKD. The CDR3 extends over 16 amino acids. CDR3 nucleotide sequence: TGTGCCATCAGTCCAGTCTCGGGACAGAAGAACACTGAAGCTTTCTTT. Translation gives CAISPVSGQKNTEAFF.

The chain links TRBV5-6 to TRBJ1-5; D call uncertain. This CDR3 region has 16 residues. The germline gives CDR1 SGHDT, CDR2 YYEEEE. V lost 0 bases to trimming and J lost 4 bases, with 14 bases between them. The CDR3 DNA reads TGTGCCAGCAGCTTGGAGGCAGGAAGAAGGAATCAGCCCCAGCATTTT. This sequence encodes CASSLEAGRRNQPQHF. Drawing the rest from reference TRBV5-6 and TRBJ1-5, the complete variable domain is DAGVTQSPTHLIKTRGQQVTLRCSPKSGHDTVSWYQQALGQGPQFIFQYYEEEERQRGNFPDRFSGHQFPNYSSELNVNALLLGDSALYLCASSLEAGRRNQPQHFGDGTRLSIL.

The rearrangement links TRBV9 to TRBJ1-4; maybe TRBD1 (5 bases). The V gene's germline CDR1 is SGDLS and CDR2 YYNGEE. Between the trimmed V and J ends, which lost 4 bases and 6 bases, there was a span of 16 bases. This CDR3 comprises 15 residues. CDR3 DNA sequence: TGTGCCAGCAGCACCCGCCCGGGGGTGGATGAAAAACTGTTTTTT. Translated: CASSTRPGVDEKLFF.

The V call is TRBV13, the J call TRBJ2-3; 7 nucleotides agree with TRBD1. Trimming at V came to 4 bases and at J to 4 bases, leaving 11 bases not matched to a gene. In germline, CDR1 is PRHDT, CDR2 FYEKMQ (reference sequence). CDR3 length: 16 residues. DNA of the CDR3: TGTGCCAGCAGCTACCCAGCCGGACAGGCGGCAGATACGCAGTATTTT. Translation: CASSYPAGQAADTQYF.

This chain connects TRBV5-1 to TRBJ2-2; D perhaps matches TRBD2 (5 bases). Deletions cut 0 bases from V and 6 bases from J, with 18 bases between. Germline CDR1 and CDR2: SGHRS and YFSETQ. This CDR3 comprises 17 residues. The CDR3 DNA reads TGCGCCAGCAGCTTGGCCGCTAGCACCTATACGGCCGGGGAGCTGTTTTTT. It translates to CASSLAASTYTAGELFF. Variable domain in full (rest from reference TRBV5-1 and TRBJ2-2): KAGVTQTPRYLIKTRGQQVTLSCSPISGHRSVSWYQQTPGQGLQFLFEYFSETQRNKGNFPGRFSGRQFSNSRSEMNVSTLELGDSALYLCASSLAASTYTAGELFFGEGSRLTVL.

This sequence joins TRBV7-8 and TRBJ1-1; unclear D gene. Trimming took off 1 base at V and 1 base at J, with 7 bases between the two ends. Germline CDR1 SGHVS, CDR2 FQNEAQ. The CDR3 extends over 14 amino acids. The CDR3 region is CASSLVLPNTEAFF. The CDR3 DNA reads TGTGCCAGCAGCTTAGTACTCCCGAACACTGAAGCTTTCTTT.

This clone showed up just once. The V gene is TRBV6-1, the J gene TRBJ1-6; weak D call: TRBD1 (6 bases). This CDR3 has 14 amino acids. V was trimmed by 3 bases and J by 8 bases, leaving 11 bases between them. Looked up from germline, CDR1 is MNHNS and CDR2 is SASEGT. CDR3 in amino acids: CASSDRGGDSPLHF. The CDR3 nucleotides are TGTGCCAGCAGTGACAGGGGTGGTGATTCACCCCTCCACTTT.

The chain uses TRBV7-6 and TRBJ2-1, with D possibly matching TRBD1 (8 bases). The CDR3 runs 18 residues. Trimming took off 2 bases at V and 5 bases at J, with 22 bases between the two ends. The germline V gene encodes CDR1 SGHVS and CDR2 FNYEAQ. CDR3 sequence reads: CASSLKPQRDRRDNEQFF. As DNA, the CDR3 is TGTGCCAGCAGCTTAAAGCCCCAGCGGGACAGGAGGGACAATGAGCAGTTCTTC.

The chain employs TRBV19 and TRBJ2-1; D remains ambiguous. CDR3 length: 15 residues. The V and J ends lost 3 bases and 4 bases respectively, with 13 bases between them. Germline CDR1 reads LNHDA; CDR2 reads SQIVND (reference sequence). This CDR3 reads CASSIVYRGYNEQFF. In DNA, the CDR3 is TGTGCCAGTAGTATCGTTTACCGTGGTTACAATGAGCAGTTCTTC.

The chain's CDR3 is CASGLKDTQYF. The CDR3 DNA follows: TGTGCTAGTGGTTTGAAAGATACGCAGTATTTT. V usage is TRBV12-5 and J usage is TRBJ2-3; no clear D. From germline, CDR1 is LGHNT and CDR2 FRNRAP. V lost 2 bases and J lost 5, with 2 bases in between. This CDR3 has 11 residues.

The rearrangement joins TRBV6-5 to TRBJ1-2, with D perhaps TRBD1 (5 bases). This CDR3 has 15 amino acids. Trimming cost V 7 bases and J 2 bases, with 17 bases left between them. Germline lookup yields CDR1 MNHEY and CDR2 SVGAGI. This CDR3 reads CASTQVPGPNYGYTF. As DNA, the CDR3 is TGTGCCAGCACCCAAGTACCGGGACCGAACTATGGCTACACCTTC.

This chain links TRBV10-3 with TRBJ1-1; tentative D call: TRBD1 (5 bases). V was cut by 1 base and J by 0 bases, with 9 bases left in between. The CDR3 covers 15 residues. CDR1 is ENHRY and CDR2 is SYGVKD in the germline V gene. CDR3 region: CAISELGPMNTEAFF. The DNA of the CDR3 is TGTGCCATCAGTGAGTTGGGACCGATGAACACTGAAGCTTTCTTT.

The rearrangement uses TRBV6-5 and TRBJ2-1, with D perhaps given as TRBD1 or TRBD2 (5 bases each). The CDR3 length is 12 residues. V was cut by 5 bases and J by 9 bases, with 11 bases left in between. CDR1 and CDR2 from the germline V gene are MNHEY and SVGAGI. The CDR3: CASSPPGGEQFF. Written as DNA, the CDR3 is TGTGCCAGCAGTCCCCCTGGGGGTGAGCAGTTCTTC.

The chain has TRBV9 and TRBJ2-3, with 8 bases aligning to TRBD2. J gave up 0 bases and V 7 bases, and 4 bases lay outside the gene matches. This CDR3 region has 14 residues. The germline V gene has CDR1 SGDLS and CDR2 YYNGEE. Written as DNA, the CDR3 is TGTGCCAGCGCGGCGGGGGGAAGCACAGATACGCAGTATTTT. Its protein product is CASAAGGSTDTQYF.

The V gene is TRBV10-3, the J gene TRBJ2-7, with unresolved D. The CDR3 extends over 12 amino acids. The germline gives CDR1 ENHRY, CDR2 SYGVKD. The ends were cut back, 3 bases at V and 3 bases at J, with 6 bases in the middle. The CDR3 loop is CAISDPDYEQYF. CDR3 sequence (DNA): TGTGCCATCAGTGACCCCGACTACGAGCAGTACTTC.

The chain is built from TRBV12-3 or TRBV12-4 and TRBJ1-6; the D gene is possibly TRBD1 (6 bases). This CDR3 spans 13 amino acids. The V gene lost 6 bases and the J gene lost 9 bases, with 12 bases spanning the gap. In nucleotides, the CDR3 is TGTGCCAGCAGGCAGGGGAGCGGTTCACCCCTCCACTTT. The encoded protein is CASRQGSGSPLHF.

The table lists this clone with a few counts. J is TRBJ2-1 and V is TRBV27; 8 nucleotides line up with TRBD1. The germline V gene encodes CDR1 MNHEY and CDR2 SMNVEV (reference sequence). The CDR3 loop spans 15 amino acids. Trimming took 5 bases from V and 6 from J; bases not matched to a gene: 9. As DNA, the CDR3 is TGTGCCAGCAGTAAGGGGGACAGGAGTGTCAATGAGCAGTTCTTC. It specifies CASSKGDRSVNEQFF.